The clone carrying this T cell receptor beta chain was seen a handful of times. Germline CDR1 reads DFQATT; CDR2 reads SNEGSKA (reference sequence). After removal of 3 bases from V and 0 bases from J, the junction contained 2 bases not matched to a gene. The CDR3 consists of 14 residues. TCRdb re-derived calls from the 5' RACE reads in MiXCR, one entry per CDR3 protein. The sample has about 29,000 distinct CDR3 sequences; roughly 4.4% are singletons. This record belongs to a study of early T cells in non-severe SARS-CoV-2 infection. The TCR originated in an adult who was a healthcare worker with PCR-confirmed SARS-CoV-2 infection or an uninfected control (not recorded which). The sequenced material came from whole blood. V is TRBV20-1 and J is TRBJ1-1, with TRBD1 identical over 9 bases. The CDR3 DNA is TGCAGTGCTAGTGGGACAGGGATGAACACTGAAGCTTTCTTT. It yields the protein CSASGTGMNTEAFF.